Included here is one T cell receptor (beta chain) sequence, with context. CDR3 length equals 15 residues. V was shortened by 3 bases and J by 2 bases, with 14 bases between the two germline ends. Germline CDR1 and CDR2: MNHEY and SMNVEV (reference sequence). This entry belongs to a study of blood T cell repertoires in COVID-19. Study information: The United States, Italy and Spain were the sources of the acute and convalescent COVID-19 samples. PBMCs, B-cell-depleted T cells, or T cells were the source of the cDNA or gDNA that made up the material.

Per the study methods: Counts of nucleated cells, estimated from reference gene primer amplification, were obtained. Libraries were prepared by immunoSEQ multiplex PCR; TCRdb keeps only in-frame clonotypes and omits some of them. That table is the source of V, J and clone size, and D and trimming were worked out from the DNA. The sample yields about 120,000 clones, 85% to 90% seen once. The sequenced sample was peripheral blood. This clonotype was obtained from a man in his 70s with active or convalescent COVID-19. The J gene is TRBJ2-7, the V gene TRBV27, with D perhaps matching TRBD2 (6 bases). CDR3 DNA: TGTGCCAGCAGTTTCGTTAGCGGTAGAACCTACGAGCAGTACTTC. Translating it yields CASSFVSGRTYEQYF.